The 16 T cell receptor beta chains listed next were all sequenced from one sample in a study of blood T cell repertoires in COVID-19. Repertoires were generated with immunoSEQ multiplex PCR, while TCRdb's copy carries only in-frame clones and drops some. This sample has approximately 75,000 clones, with approximately 84% found just once. Sequences were obtained from peripheral blood. The origin of the receptors is a man aged 45-60 years with COVID-19, enrolled during active disease.

The CDR3 DNA reads as TGTGCCTGGAGTGACAGGGGAAGGACAGATACGCAGTATTTT. Protein product: CAWSDRGRTDTQYF. The V and J genes are TRBV30 and TRBJ2-3, with 7 bases that match TRBD1. CDR1 and CDR2 from the germline V gene are GTSNPN and SVGIG (reference sequence). V was clipped by 1 base and J by 3 bases; unmatched bases: 4. This CDR3 comprises 14 residues.

This clone was seen many times. V is TRBV5-1 and J is TRBJ2-7; D is unclear. Trimming stripped 0 bases from V and 0 bases from J, with 4 bases between. Germline lookup yields CDR1 SGHRS and CDR2 YFSETQ. This CDR3 spans 13 amino acids. CDR3 region: CASSLDYSYEQYF. DNA of the CDR3: TGCGCCAGCAGCTTGGACTACTCCTACGAGCAGTACTTC.

This chain connects TRBV30 to TRBJ2-5; TRBD2 might be the D (6 bases). The germline V gene has CDR1 GTSNPN and CDR2 SVGIG (reference sequence). The ends were cut back, 3 bases at V and 4 bases at J, with 12 bases in the middle. This CDR3 has 13 amino acids. The DNA for the CDR3 is TGTGCCTGGAGCAAACAGGAGGGAGAGACCCAGTACTTC. Translation gives CAWSKQEGETQYF.

The V call is TRBV30, the J call TRBJ2-5, with D possibly TRBD2 on 7 matching bases. Germline values: CDR1 GTSNPN, CDR2 SVGIG (reference sequence). V gave up 0 bases and J gave up 7 bases, with 21 bases separating them. The length of the CDR3 is 16 residues. The CDR3: CAWSVLKGGGSGTQYF. The CDR3 nucleotides are TGTGCCTGGAGTGTACTAAAAGGGGGGGGTAGTGGGACCCAGTACTTC.

The DNA of the CDR3 is TGTGCCAGTAGTTTACGACAGGGCCAGAACACTGAAGCTTTCTTT. It translates to CASSLRQGQNTEAFF. V usage is TRBV19 and J usage is TRBJ1-1, with TRBD1 matching over 7 bases. The V and J ends lost 5 bases and 1 base, in that order; junction bases with no gene match: 7. The CDR3 has 15 amino acids. Germline loops: CDR1 LNHDA, CDR2 SQIVND (reference sequence).

This chain connects TRBV19 to TRBJ1-1, with TRBD1 as a possible D gene (6 bases). Germline-derived CDR1 and CDR2 are LNHDA and SQIVND (reference sequence). V lost 5 bases to trimming and J lost 5 bases, with 12 bases between them. The length of the CDR3 is 13 residues. Here the CDR3 DNA reads TGTGCCAGTAGTTTGGGGGCTAGGACTGAAGCTTTCTTT. Amino acids: CASSLGARTEAFF.

This chain joins TRBV25-1 and TRBJ2-7, with D perhaps TRBD1 (7 bases). The V end lost 3 bases, the J end lost 2 bases, and 20 bases lay between the germline ends. The CDR3 covers 17 residues. In germline, CDR1 is MGHDK, CDR2 SYGVNS. In DNA, the CDR3 is TGTGCCAGCAGTGAGCGGCAGGGGGGCCGGGGGACCTACGAGCAGTACTTC. Its translation: CASSERQGGRGTYEQYF.

J is TRBJ2-1 and V is TRBV27; 16 nucleotides match TRBD2. The CDR3 is 18 amino acids. V lost 4 bases, J lost 1 base, and 4 bases stayed unmatched. Germline CDR1 and CDR2: MNHEY and SMNVEV (reference sequence). In DNA form, the CDR3 reads TGTGCCAGCAGTTCGGGACTAGCGGGAGGGGCGTCCTACAATGAGCAGTTCTTC. It is translated as CASSSGLAGGASYNEQFF.

The chain's CDR3 is CSVTGTGGYNEQFF. As DNA, the CDR3 is TGCAGCGTTACCGGGACAGGGGGCTACAATGAGCAGTTCTTC. The chain recombines TRBV29-1 with TRBJ2-1; 11 nucleotides align to TRBD1. Germline V gene data show CDR1 as SQVTM and CDR2 as ANQGSEA. V shed 5 bases, J shed 3 bases, and the junction held 3 bases outside the gene matches. CDR3 length equals 14 residues.

This rearrangement joins TRBV18 to TRBJ1-4, with a possible D match to TRBD1 (6 bases). The CDR3 contains 15 residues. From germline, CDR1 is KGHSH and CDR2 LQKENI. V was trimmed by 6 bases and J by 8 bases, leaving 19 bases between them. The CDR3 is CASSTRQQGEEKLFF. CDR3 nucleotide sequence: TGTGCCAGCTCTACCAGACAACAGGGTGAAGAAAAACTGTTTTTT.

V is TRBV28 and J is TRBJ1-1, with TRBD1 identical over 9 bases. CDR3 length equals 14 residues. The V segment lost 5 bases and the J segment 4 bases; nucleotides outside the gene matches: 5. The germline gives CDR1 MDHEN, CDR2 SYDVKM. CDR3: CASSRTGVSTEAFF. Written as DNA, the CDR3 is TGTGCCAGCAGTCGGACAGGGGTGAGCACTGAAGCTTTCTTT. The entire variable domain, with the rest obtained from reference TRBV28 and TRBJ1-1, is as follows: DVKVTQSSRYLVKRTGEKVFLECVQDMDHENMFWYRQDPGLGLRLIYFSYDVKMKEKGDIPEGYSVSREKKERFSLILESASTNQTSMYLCASSRTGVSTEAFFGQGTRLTVV.

CDR3 protein: CASSPQRSLAGGSTGELFF. The CDR3 coding sequence is TGTGCCAGCTCACCACAGCGGTCCCTAGCGGGAGGTAGCACCGGGGAGCTGTTTTTT. The rearrangement links TRBV18 to TRBJ2-2, with 11 bases lining up with TRBD2. Germline CDR1 and CDR2: KGHSH and LQKENI. V shed 1 base and J 4 bases; nucleotides not matched to a gene: 11. The CDR3 has 19 amino acids.

The genes are TRBV5-4 and TRBJ2-1, with 10 bases that match TRBD1. The CDR3 sequence is 15 residues long. Germline V gene lookup returns CDR1 SGHNT and CDR2 YYREEE (reference sequence). V trimming: 2 bases; J trimming: 6 bases; junction bases outside the gene matches: 5. In DNA, the CDR3 is TGTGCCAGCAGCTTCCCCCGGACAGGGGGCAATGAGCAGTTCTTC. Its translation: CASSFPRTGGNEQFF.

The V gene is TRBV3-1 (or the pseudogene TRBV3-2), the J gene TRBJ2-7; tentative D call: TRBD1 (6 bases). From germline, CDR1 is LGHDT and CDR2 YNNKEL (reference sequence). The germline V and J ends were trimmed by 2 bases and 5 bases, with 16 bases remaining between them. This CDR3 is built from 15 residues. The CDR3 is CASSQQQGFYNEQYF. The CDR3 region has the DNA TGTGCCAGCAGCCAACAACAGGGTTTCTACAACGAGCAGTACTTC.

This clone was detected only a few times. V usage is TRBV7-3 and J usage is TRBJ2-7; 8 bases line up with TRBD1. V lost 9 bases, J lost 6 bases, and 13 bases stayed unmatched. Germline CDR1 is SGHTA and CDR2 is FQGTGA. CDR3 length: 14 residues. CDR3 in DNA: TGTGCCAGTTGTCGGGGGACAGGTTATTGCGAGCAGTACTTC. Its translation is CASCRGTGYCEQYF.

The rearrangement joins TRBV11-2 to TRBJ2-3; TRBD2 agrees at 8 bases. This CDR3 has 14 residues. V lost 5 bases and J lost 1; bases outside the gene matches: 2. The germline V gene encodes CDR1 SGHAT and CDR2 FQNNGV. The CDR3 here is CASSPGGGTDTQYF. The CDR3 DNA is TGTGCCAGCAGCCCGGGGGGGGGCACAGATACGCAGTATTTT.